This T cell receptor (beta chain) was recovered during a study of blood T cells in healthy people across ages. Germline loops: CDR1 LGHNA, CDR2 YSLEER. The ends were cut back, 0 bases at V and 8 bases at J, with 13 bases in the middle. The CDR3 runs to 15 residues. Alongside a J-beta primer mix, a sample-barcoded 5' primer served in a second PCR lasting about 7 to 11 cycles. TCRdb re-called the 5' RACE reads with MiXCR, one entry per CDR3 protein. The table records roughly 800,000 distinct CDR3 sequences, around 36% of them present only once. Source material: blood. This clonotype originated in a man aged 18 to 29 in good health. V usage is TRBV4-3 and J usage is TRBJ1-4, with D hard to call. CDR3 residues: CASSQDGSLGEKLFF. DNA for the CDR3: TGCGCCAGCAGCCAAGACGGCAGTCTAGGGGAAAAACTGTTTTTT.